A selection of T cell receptor beta chains follows, all from one sample in a study of shared clonotypes between healthy human individuals. Libraries were prepared by immunoSEQ multiplex PCR; TCRdb keeps only in-frame clonotypes and omits some of them. The repertoire holds approximately 1.9 million clones, with over 85% as singletons. Sequencing was done on a sample of naive CD8+ T cells from PBMCs. The receptor source for this set is a young man in good health. Some clones in this sample may be carry-over from other donors' samples. CDR3s include the opening cysteine and the closing phenylalanine or tryptophan. The order of the fields is J gene, D gene, clone size, V gene, CDR3 DNA, CDR3 protein. The D gene is left open where the match is weak. The size entry is marked missing in some rows and otherwise reads once, few, many or a size class.

>TRBJ2-1|TRBD2|-|TRBV4-3
TGCGCCAGCAGCTCCTCGGGACTAGCACATAATGAGCAGTTCTTC
CASSSSGLAHNEQFF
>TRBJ2-1|TRBD2|-|TRBV7-2
TGTGCCAGCAGCTCGGGACTAGTTAGGGAGCAGTTCTTC
CASSSGLVREQFF
>TRBJ2-7|-|-|TRBV11-2
TGTGCCAGCAGCTTAGCGGGATCCTACGAGCAGTACTTC
CASSLAGSYEQYF
>TRBJ2-5|-|-|TRBV9
TGTGCCAGCAGCCCGTCAGACCGGGACCCCGGCCAAGAGACCCAGTACTTC
CASSPSDRDPGQETQYF
>TRBJ1-1|-|-|TRBV7-2
TGTGCCAGCAGCCCGAGGACAGATGAAGCTTTCTTT
CASSPRTDEAFF
>TRBJ2-6|-|-|TRBV28
TGTGCCAGCAGTTTCGATGCCGGGTGGCCTTCTGGGGCCAACGTCCTGACTTTC
CASSFDAGWPSGANVLTF
>TRBJ2-2|-|-|TRBV6-4
TGTGCCAGCAGTGAAAGCGTTAGTAACACCGGGGAGCTGTTTTTT
CASSESVSNTGELFF
>TRBJ2-7|-|-|TRBV28
TGTGCCAGCACCCCGGACTATTACTACGAGCAGTACTTC
CASTPDYYYEQYF
>TRBJ2-1|TRBD2|-|TRBV27
TGTGCCAGCAGTTTAATTGGGACTAGCGGGATCTACAATGAGCAGTTCTTC
CASSLIGTSGIYNEQFF
>TRBJ1-1|-|-|TRBV28
TGTGCCAGCAGTCCCGGTGGCCAGACTGAAGCTTTCTTT
CASSPGGQTEAFF
>TRBJ2-7|TRBD2|-|TRBV15
TGTGCCACCAGCACCCGACTAGCGGGAGTCTACGAGCAGTACTTC
CATSTRLAGVYEQYF
>TRBJ2-1|-|-|TRBV19
TGTGCCAGTAGGGCCCCGGGCAATGAGCAGTTCTTC
CASRAPGNEQFF
>TRBJ2-6|-|-|TRBV27
TGTGCCAGCAGTTTAGGGTCCGGGACTGGGGCCAACGTCCTGACTTTC
CASSLGSGTGANVLTF
>TRBJ2-7|-|-|TRBV7-2
TGTGCCAGCAGCTTAGTGATTCGGACGGCCTACGAGCAGTACTTC
CASSLVIRTAYEQYF
>TRBJ2-7|-|-|TRBV14
TGTGCCAGCAGCTCCCTTGGTGTAGGCACCTACGAGCAGTACTTC
CASSSLGVGTYEQYF
>TRBJ1-5|-|-|TRBV25-1
TGTGCCAGCAGTATAAGGGGGGATCAGCCCCAGCATTTT
CASSIRGDQPQHF
>TRBJ2-7|TRBD1|-|TRBV4-1
TGCGCCAGCAGCCGGGAACCTAGACAGGGGATGAGCGAGCAGTACTTC
CASSREPRQGMSEQYF
>TRBJ1-3|-|-|TRBV19
TGTGCCAGTAGTATGTGGCAGCTTAGTCCGTCTGGAAACACCATATATTTT
CASSMWQLSPSGNTIYF
>TRBJ2-1|-|-|TRBV19
TGTGCCAGTACTGAACTCGGCTCATACAATGAGCAGTTCTTC
CASTELGSYNEQFF
>TRBJ2-7|-|-|TRBV7-3
TGTGCCAGCAGCTCAGAAGCCCCCGAGCAGTACTTC
CASSSEAPEQYF
>TRBJ1-2|TRBD1|-|TRBV19
TGTGCCAGTAGTATCGAGGGACAGGGGTACTATGGCTACACCTTC
CASSIEGQGYYGYTF
>TRBJ2-2|-|-|TRBV14
TGTGCCAGCAGCCAAAGGGGCGGGGAGCTGTTTTTT
CASSQRGGELFF
>TRBJ1-2|-|-|TRBV7-8
TGTGCCAGCAGCTTAGATTTAGACCCTGGGGGCTACACCTTC
CASSLDLDPGGYTF
>TRBJ1-2|TRBD1|-|TRBV19
TGTGCCAGTAGTATCAGACAGGGATCGTCCTATGGCTACACCTTC
CASSIRQGSSYGYTF
>TRBJ2-7|TRBD1|-|TRBV10-3
TGTGCCATCAGCGGGACAGCAAACTACGAGCAGTACTTC
CAISGTANYEQYF
>TRBJ2-7|-|-|TRBV27
TGTGCCAGCAGTTTATCGAACCAGGGCCACGAGCAGTACTTC
CASSLSNQGHEQYF
>TRBJ2-7|-|-|TRBV6-1
TGTGCCAGCAGTGCTCCTACGACAGTAAACGAGCAGTACTTC
CASSAPTTVNEQYF
>TRBJ1-1|-|-|TRBV6-5
TGTGCCAGCAGAGACGGGGGGGCCCCTGAAGCTTTCTTT
CASRDGGAPEAFF
>TRBJ2-1|TRBD2|-|TRBV10-1
TGCGCCAGCAGTCTCCTAGCGGGTGACAATGAGCAGTTCTTC
CASSLLAGDNEQFF
>TRBJ2-1|-|-|TRBV18
TGTGCCAGCTCACCGGGACAGCGGGATAGCTCCTACAATGAGCAGTTCTTC
CASSPGQRDSSYNEQFF
>TRBJ1-5|TRBD1|-|TRBV4-3
TGCGCCAGCAGCCAGTACAGGGGGAGCAATCAGCCCCAGCATTTT
CASSQYRGSNQPQHF
>TRBJ1-1|-|-|TRBV4-3
TGCGCCAGCAGTACGGCGAACACTGAAGCTTTCTTT
CASSTANTEAFF
>TRBJ1-2|-|once|TRBV13
TGTGCCAGCAGCTCCCAGAGTGGCAGAGTCTATGGCTACACCTTC
CASSSQSGRVYGYTF
>TRBJ2-2|-|once|TRBV4-2
TGTGCCAGCAGCCAAGAGGTCGGGGGCTTCGCGAACACCGGGGAGCTGTTTTTT
CASSQEVGGFANTGELFF
>TRBJ2-7|-|-|TRBV5-1
TGCGCCAGCAGCTTGGACGGCAATACCTACGAGCAGTACTTC
CASSLDGNTYEQYF
>TRBJ2-1|TRBD2|-|TRBV5-4
TGTGCCAGCAGCCCGGGACTAGGGCCTCCCAACTACAATGAGCAGTTCTTC
CASSPGLGPPNYNEQFF
>TRBJ1-2|TRBD1|once|TRBV2
TGTGCCAGCAGTGAAGGGGGACAGGGGTTCTATGGCTACACCTTC
CASSEGGQGFYGYTF
>TRBJ1-2|TRBD1|-|TRBV6-5
TGTGCCAGCAGACCCACAGGGGATAGTAACTATGGCTACACCTTC
CASRPTGDSNYGYTF
>TRBJ2-2|-|-|TRBV4-1
TGCGCCAGCAGCCAACGGGAAGACACCGGGGAGCTGTTTTTT
CASSQREDTGELFF
>TRBJ1-1|-|-|TRBV28
TGTGCCAGCAGTTTGAACGAAGCTTTCTTT
CASSLNEAFF
>TRBJ2-2|-|-|TRBV18
TGTGCCAGCTCACCATTCGGGGGATCCGGGGAGCTGTTTTTT
CASSPFGGSGELFF
>TRBJ2-7|-|-|TRBV7-6
TGTGCCAGCAGCCCTCTGACTACCTCCTCCTACGAGCAGTACTTC
CASSPLTTSSYEQYF